This T cell receptor (beta chain) was sequenced in a study of shared clonotypes between healthy human individuals. In the study overall: A couple of female and a few male donors aged 18 to 49 were enrolled.

The naive CD8 fraction comprised CD45RO-negative cells positively selected for CCR7 and excluded terminally differentiated effector memory CD45RA+ cells. General observations from the study: The study generally estimated greater richness for naive than memory subsets.

As regards this clone: What it recognizes is unknown.

V was clipped by 3 bases and J by 5 bases, with 16 bases between them. CDR3 size: 15 residues. Germline CDR1 reads LNHNV; CDR2 reads YYDKDF (reference sequence). The table came from immunoSEQ multiplex PCR; TCRdb's copy has only in-frame clones and leaves some out. The table includes about 600,000 clones, roughly 96% detected once. Sequencing was carried out using naive CD8+ T cells sorted from blood. The chain joins TRBV15 to TRBJ2-5; no definite D call. The receptor comes from a woman under 40 in good health. CDR3 in amino acids: CATSRGPPAAETQYF. The CDR3 nucleotides read TGTGCCACCAGCAGGGGCCCCCCGGCGGCGGAGACCCAGTACTTC.